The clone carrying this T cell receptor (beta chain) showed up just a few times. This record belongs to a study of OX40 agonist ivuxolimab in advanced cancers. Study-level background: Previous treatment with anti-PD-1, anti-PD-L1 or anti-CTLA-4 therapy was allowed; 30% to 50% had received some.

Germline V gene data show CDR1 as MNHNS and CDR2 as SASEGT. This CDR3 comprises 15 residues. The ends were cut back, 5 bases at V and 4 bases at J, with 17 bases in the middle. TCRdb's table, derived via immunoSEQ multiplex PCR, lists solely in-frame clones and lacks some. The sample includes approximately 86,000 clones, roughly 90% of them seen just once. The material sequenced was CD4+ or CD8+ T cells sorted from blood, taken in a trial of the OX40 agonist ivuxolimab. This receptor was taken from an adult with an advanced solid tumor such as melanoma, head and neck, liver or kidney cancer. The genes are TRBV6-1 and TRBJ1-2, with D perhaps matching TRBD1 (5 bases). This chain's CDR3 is CASSFEGASSYGYTF. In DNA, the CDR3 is TGTGCCAGCAGTTTCGAAGGGGCAAGCAGCTATGGCTACACCTTC.